These T cell receptor beta chains were read from a single sample in a study of T cell responses to AZD1222 COVID-19 vaccine. Assay used: immunoSEQ multiplex PCR; TCRdb lists only in-frame clones, some missing. The top ten hold about 5.5% of the sample, which has 150,000 to 180,000 clones, roughly nine tenths seen once. Here the sequenced sample was peripheral blood, taken on day 0 of MenACWY control vaccination. These TCRs come from an adult in good health. The CDR3 runs from the conserved cysteine through the conserved F or W. Fields, in order: CDR3 DNA, CDR3 protein, J gene, D gene, V gene, clone size. D genes are given only for firm matches. Clone size, where shown, is once, few, many, or a class for clones that have expanded.

TGTGCCACCGGGGCCAGGGGAAACACCGGGGAGCTGTTTTTT | CATGARGNTGELFF | TRBJ2-2 | - | TRBV24-1 | -
TGTGCCAGCAGCAACAGGGAGGGCAATCAGCCCCAGCATTTT | CASSNREGNQPQHF | TRBJ1-5 | - | TRBV2 | -
TGTGCCAGCAGCGCAGGGAGAAATACGCAGTATTTT | CASSAGRNTQYF | TRBJ2-3 | - | TRBV7-2 | -
TGTGCCAGCAGCCAAGACGGGCCCAACTATGGCTACACCTTC | CASSQDGPNYGYTF | TRBJ1-2 | - | TRBV3-1/TRBV3-2 | -
TGTGCCAGCAGCGCGACAGGGAGCAATCAGCCCCAGCATTTT | CASSATGSNQPQHF | TRBJ1-5 | TRBD1 | TRBV9 | -
TGCAGTGCTGGGCCCAGGGGCGAGCAGTTCTTC | CSAGPRGEQFF | TRBJ2-1 | - | TRBV20-1 | -
TGTGCCAGCAGCGGACAGGGGAACACTGAAGCTTTCTTT | CASSGQGNTEAFF | TRBJ1-1 | TRBD1 | TRBV2 | -
TGTGCCAGCAGTGAAAGGGGCGGGAGAAGACCCTACGAGCAGTACTTC | CASSERGGRRPYEQYF | TRBJ2-7 | TRBD2 | TRBV25-1 | -
TGTGCCAGCAGTTTCGGGACAGGGGTCTACGAGCAGTACTTC | CASSFGTGVYEQYF | TRBJ2-7 | TRBD1 | TRBV6-5 | -
TGTGCCAGCAGCTTAGACCTTACCGAGGAGTACACTGAAGCTTTCTTT | CASSLDLTEEYTEAFF | TRBJ1-1 | - | TRBV11-2 | -
TGTGCCAGCAGCGTAGGGTTGGACGTAAACGAAGCTTTCTTT | CASSVGLDVNEAFF | TRBJ1-1 | - | TRBV9 | -
TGTGCCAGCAGTTATTCTTGGTCCCTCCCCTACACCTTC | CASSYSWSLPYTF | TRBJ1-2 | - | TRBV6-5 | -
TGTGCCAGCAGCCACACCCACGGGATGAACACCGGGGAGCTGTTTTTT | CASSHTHGMNTGELFF | TRBJ2-2 | - | TRBV11-2 | few
TGTGCCAGCAGCGAGGGGGGCAATCAGCCCCAGCATTTT | CASSEGGNQPQHF | TRBJ1-5 | - | TRBV9 | once
TGTGCCAGCAGCTTCGCAGGGCTCTCTGGAAACACCATATATTTT | CASSFAGLSGNTIYF | TRBJ1-3 | - | TRBV5-6 | -
TGTGCCAGCAGCCCAGCCCTTAGCGGTGAGTTCTTC | CASSPALSGEFF | TRBJ2-1 | - | TRBV6-2/TRBV6-3 | -
TGCAGCGTTGAAGAAGGGTCCCCACCGGGGGCTTTCTTT | CSVEEGSPPGAFF | TRBJ1-1 | - | TRBV29-1 | once
TGCGCCAGCAGCTTGGATGCCTCCCAATACTACGAGCAGTACTTC | CASSLDASQYYEQYF | TRBJ2-7 | - | TRBV5-1 | -
TGCGCCAGCAGCCCCCAAGGACAGGGAGGGTACGAGCAGTACTTC | CASSPQGQGGYEQYF | TRBJ2-7 | - | TRBV4-3 | -
TGTGCCATCAGTGAGTCAACGGGTCAGCCCCAGCATTTT | CAISESTGQPQHF | TRBJ1-5 | - | TRBV10-3 | -
TGTGCCTGGAGTGCAGCCGGGATTGGGGAAGATGGCTACACCTTC | CAWSAAGIGEDGYTF | TRBJ1-2 | - | TRBV30 | -
TGCAGCGTTCTTCCGGGACAGGGGTCCTCTGAAGCTTTCTTT | CSVLPGQGSSEAFF | TRBJ1-1 | TRBD1 | TRBV29-1 | -
TGTGCCAGCAGCTTGGCGGAGCGAGGAACAGATACGCAGTATTTT | CASSLAERGTDTQYF | TRBJ2-3 | - | TRBV7-9 | -
TGTGCCATCAGTGAGTCGCTTAGTAGCAATCAGCCCCAGCATTTT | CAISESLSSNQPQHF | TRBJ1-5 | - | TRBV10-3 | -
TGTGCCAGCAGCTCGGCGGGGGGTAGAGGCTACACCTTC | CASSSAGGRGYTF | TRBJ1-2 | - | TRBV7-9 | -
TGCGCCAGCAGGAACCTCCCAACAGGGGGCGGAGGTGAAAAACTGTTTTTT | CASRNLPTGGGGEKLFF | TRBJ1-4 | TRBD1 | TRBV5-1 | -
TGCGCCAGCAGCTTAACCGTCATGAACACTGAAGCTTTCTTT | CASSLTVMNTEAFF | TRBJ1-1 | - | TRBV5-1 | -
TGTGCCAGCAGTTTACAGGGTCAGCCCCAGCATTTT | CASSLQGQPQHF | TRBJ1-5 | - | TRBV28 | once
TGTGCCAGCAGTGAAGGGGGGCTTAACTATGGCTACACCTTC | CASSEGGLNYGYTF | TRBJ1-2 | - | TRBV6-1 | -
TGCGCCAGCAGTGAGTCTCGTTCGGGCTACACCTTC | CASSESRSGYTF | TRBJ1-2 | - | TRBV10-2 | few
TGCGCCAGCAGTGCAGGGGTCGGGCAGCCCCAGCATTTT | CASSAGVGQPQHF | TRBJ1-5 | - | TRBV10-1 | -
TGCAGTGCTAGTTTTGGGATCGGGGAAGGATCTGGGGCCAACGTCCTGACTTTC | CSASFGIGEGSGANVLTF | TRBJ2-6 | - | TRBV20-1 | -
TGTGCCAGCAGCCCTTTGGGGGGAGGGTACGAGCAGTACTTC | CASSPLGGGYEQYF | TRBJ2-7 | TRBD2 | TRBV27 | -
TGTGCCAGCAGCCTAAGCCAGACCTATGGCTACACCTTC | CASSLSQTYGYTF | TRBJ1-2 | - | TRBV6-1 | -
TGTGCCAGCGGCTTCTGGGACAGGGATTATGGCTACACCTTC | CASGFWDRDYGYTF | TRBJ1-2 | TRBD1 | TRBV27 | -
TGTGCCATCAGGCCGGGACAGGGAAGGGCCGGGGAGCTGTTTTTT | CAIRPGQGRAGELFF | TRBJ2-2 | TRBD1 | TRBV10-3 | -
TGTGCCAGCAAACGGACCGGGGAGCTGTTTTTT | CASKRTGELFF | TRBJ2-2 | - | TRBV12-3/TRBV12-4 | once
TGTGCCAGCTCACCCGCCGTCGTGGGCCGAAATCAGCCCCAGCATTTT | CASSPAVVGRNQPQHF | TRBJ1-5 | - | TRBV18 | -
TGTGCCAGCAGCTTAGTAGGTGGGGGCAATCAGCCCCAGCATTTT | CASSLVGGGNQPQHF | TRBJ1-5 | - | TRBV7-2 | once
TGCGCCAGCAGCCAAGGGGTGACTAGCGGGCACACCGGGGAGCTGTTTTTT | CASSQGVTSGHTGELFF | TRBJ2-2 | TRBD2 | TRBV4-3 | -
TGTGCCAGCAGCCCAGCGGGGCTAGCGGGATATCAGGGGGAGCAGTACTTC | CASSPAGLAGYQGEQYF | TRBJ2-7 | TRBD2 | TRBV7-8 | -
TGTGCCAGCAGCTTATTCAGGGGTGGCACCGGGGAGCTGTTTTTT | CASSLFRGGTGELFF | TRBJ2-2 | - | TRBV7-6 | -
TGTGCCAGCAGCCCCGGGACCCTAAGAGGGTATGGCTACACCTTC | CASSPGTLRGYGYTF | TRBJ1-2 | - | TRBV28 | -
TGTGCCAGCAGTGAAAGACAGGGGAACGCCTATGGCTACACCTTC | CASSERQGNAYGYTF | TRBJ1-2 | TRBD1 | TRBV6-1 | -
TGCGCCAGCAGGACCCTAACAGGGGGCGACGACTATGGCTACACCTTC | CASRTLTGGDDYGYTF | TRBJ1-2 | TRBD1 | TRBV5-1 | -
TGTGCCAGCAGGTACCACGGGAAGAACACTGAAGCTTTCTTT | CASRYHGKNTEAFF | TRBJ1-1 | - | TRBV6-5 | -
TGTGCCAGCAGAGAAGACAGGGGGAACTCACCCCTCCACTTT | CASREDRGNSPLHF | TRBJ1-6 | TRBD1 | TRBV6-6 | once
TGTGCCAGCAGCCCCTCGGGACTAGCGGGGGGGCGAGATACGCAGTATTTT | CASSPSGLAGGRDTQYF | TRBJ2-3 | TRBD2 | TRBV7-8 | -
TGTGCCACCTCGATGGGGGGGGTTAACTATGGCTACACCTTC | CATSMGGVNYGYTF | TRBJ1-2 | - | TRBV24-1 | -
TGCGCCAGCAGCTTGGCCATAGCGGGGGGTTGGAATGAGCAGTTCTTC | CASSLAIAGGWNEQFF | TRBJ2-1 | TRBD2 | TRBV5-1 | -
TGTGCCAGTAGTATAGATCGGGAAGGGGAGATGGCCGGGGAGCTGTTTTTT | CASSIDREGEMAGELFF | TRBJ2-2 | - | TRBV19 | -
TGTGCCAGCAGCTTGGTACAGGCGAATGAAAAACTGTTTTTT | CASSLVQANEKLFF | TRBJ1-4 | - | TRBV5-6 | -